This T cell receptor (beta chain) emerged from a study of cytomegalovirus exposure and HLA in healthy donors. Method: immunoSEQ multiplex PCR; TCRdb's copy keeps in-frame clones and lacks some. The profile shows about 150,000 clones, 86% of them singletons. CDR1 and CDR2 (germline): SGHAT, FQNNGV. The V segment lost 4 bases and the J segment 3 bases; nucleotides outside the gene matches: 6. This CDR3 has 15 amino acids. Broader study findings: Most observed TCR sequences were rare, whereas some public TCRs were detected in many donors. Specificity for CMV antigens was confirmed in vitro for a few of the CMV-associated chains.

About this clone: Its target is not known.

The sample taken for sequencing was PBMCs. V gene TRBV11-2 combines with J gene TRBJ2-5; 9 positions match TRBD2. The receptor's source is a man aged 18 to 29 in good health and CMV-seropositive. The CDR3 protein is CASSSTGLAKETQYF. CDR3 sequence (DNA): TGTGCCAGCAGCTCCACCGGACTAGCGAAAGAGACCCAGTACTTC.